The rows below give T cell receptor beta chains drawn from one sample of a study of cytomegalovirus exposure and HLA in healthy donors. Sequencing used immunoSEQ multiplex PCR; TCRdb keeps in-frame clones, though not all of them. The table lists 100,000 to 150,000 clones, around 84% of them singletons. The sample was PBMCs. These receptors all stem from a woman aged 35 to 49 in good health and CMV-seronegative. CDR3s include the opening cysteine and the closing phenylalanine or tryptophan. A D gene is named only where the DNA matches it firmly. Some rows mark clone size as missing; the rest say once, few, many or name a class of expanded clone.

d_gene	v_gene	j_gene	abundance	len	CDR3nt	CDR3aa
TRBD1	TRBV18	TRBJ2-3	NA	14	TGTGCCAGCTCCCTACAGGGGGCCACAGATACGCAGTATTTT	CASSLQGATDTQYF
NA	TRBV6-6	TRBJ1-1	NA	15	TGTGCCAGCAGTTACTCGAGGGCCAGGAACACTGAAGCTTTCTTT	CASSYSRARNTEAFF
TRBD1	TRBV28	TRBJ1-2	medium-sized	18	TGTGCCAGCAGCCAAGGACGCTACCGGGACAGGGGGCGTATGGGCTACACCTTC	CASSQGRYRDRGRMGYTF
TRBD1	TRBV4-2	TRBJ1-4	NA	14	TGTGCCAGCAGCCACAGGACAGGGATTGAAAAACTGTTTTTT	CASSHRTGIEKLFF
NA	TRBV7-9	TRBJ2-3	NA	15	TGTGCCAGCAGCCTAAGGGCGGGGTCGGTAGATACGCAGTATTTT	CASSLRAGSVDTQYF
NA	TRBV6-5	TRBJ1-4	NA	14	TGTGCCAGCAGCTCGGGTTTTACTAATGAAAAACTGTTTTTT	CASSSGFTNEKLFF
TRBD2	TRBV27	TRBJ2-1	NA	15	TGTGCCAGCAGTCCCACTAGCGGGGCCTACAATGAGCAGTTCTTC	CASSPTSGAYNEQFF
NA	TRBV5-1	TRBJ2-7	NA	14	TGCGCCAGCAGCTTGGAGTCCCCATTGAGCGAGCAGTACTTC	CASSLESPLSEQYF
TRBD2	TRBV10-1	TRBJ2-7	NA	15	TGCGCCAGCAGTGATACTAGCGAGAGCTCCTACGAGCAGTACTTC	CASSDTSESSYEQYF
TRBD1	TRBV11-3	TRBJ2-7	NA	14	TGTGCCAGCAGCGCGCGACAGGGGGTCCACGAGCAGTACTTC	CASSARQGVHEQYF
TRBD1	TRBV11-2	TRBJ2-1	few	15	TGTGCCAGCAGCTCCGACTGGGACAGGGGAGGTGAGCAGTTCTTC	CASSSDWDRGGEQFF
TRBD2	TRBV7-9	TRBJ2-3	NA	15	TGTGCCAGCAGCTTTAAACTCACGGGAGGGGATCCGCAGTATTTT	CASSFKLTGGDPQYF
NA	TRBV19	TRBJ2-7	NA	13	TGTGCCAGTAGTACCAGGGACTCCTACGAGCAGTACTTC	CASSTRDSYEQYF
TRBD2	TRBV5-8	TRBJ2-1	medium-sized	15	TGTGCCAGCAGCTGGGGACTAGCGATCTACAATGAGCAGTTCTTC	CASSWGLAIYNEQFF
NA	TRBV9	TRBJ2-3	NA	13	TGTGCCAGCAGCGTGAGCTCCACAGATACGCAGTATTTT	CASSVSSTDTQYF
TRBD1	TRBV10-2	TRBJ2-2	once	18	TGCGCCAGCAGTGAGTCGACAGGGCTCTACTGGGACACCGGGGAGCTGTTTTTT	CASSESTGLYWDTGELFF
TRBD2	TRBV13	TRBJ2-3	once	17	TGTGCCAGCAGCGGGAAAGTCAGCGGGAGGTTCTCAGATACGCAGTATTTT	CASSGKVSGRFSDTQYF
TRBD1	TRBV5-1	TRBJ2-7	once	14	TGCGCCAGCAGCTCCGGGACAGGGGGCTACGAGCAGTACTTC	CASSSGTGGYEQYF
TRBD2	TRBV15	TRBJ2-1	NA	16	TGTGCCACCAGCAGAGAGGGCCTAGCGGAGCACAATGAGCAGTTCTTC	CATSREGLAEHNEQFF
NA	TRBV5-1	TRBJ2-1	NA	18	TGCGCCAGCAGCTTGACATCCCCTAGTGATGTGCCCTACAATGAGCAGTTCTTC	CASSLTSPSDVPYNEQFF
NA	TRBV4-3	TRBJ2-7	NA	17	TGCGCCAGCAGCCAAGATACCAAGGGGATTTTTGGGAACGAGCAGTACTTC	CASSQDTKGIFGNEQYF
NA	TRBV19	TRBJ2-7	NA	13	TGTGCCAGTAGTCCGCCCTACAGCTACGAGCAGTACTTC	CASSPPYSYEQYF
TRBD1	TRBV7-2	TRBJ1-6	NA	17	TGTGCCAGCAGCTTAGGACAGGGGGCTTTCGGTAATTCACCCCTCCACTTT	CASSLGQGAFGNSPLHF
TRBD1	TRBV28	TRBJ2-7	NA	14	TGTGCCAGCAGCAGACAGGGAGTCTCCTACGAGCAGTACTTC	CASSRQGVSYEQYF
NA	TRBV6-4	TRBJ2-7	NA	16	TGTGCCAGCAGCCCACCCCTACAGCGGAGACTGTACGAGCAGTACTTC	CASSPPLQRRLYEQYF
NA	TRBV5-5	TRBJ2-7	NA	14	TGTGCCAGCAGCTTGGAGCGGGCCAGGAACGAGCAGTACTTC	CASSLERARNEQYF
NA	TRBV7-2	TRBJ2-5	few	15	TGTGCCAGCAGAATAGGGGGTGGACAGCAAGAGACCCAGTACTTC	CASRIGGGQQETQYF
NA	TRBV9	TRBJ1-2	NA	14	TGTGCCAGCAGCGTACAAGGAGCTAACTATGGCTACACCTTC	CASSVQGANYGYTF
TRBD2	TRBV28	TRBJ2-1	NA	16	TGTGCCAGCAGTCCCGTTGCGGGAGAGTCGATAGATGAGCAGTTCTTC	CASSPVAGESIDEQFF
NA	TRBV9	TRBJ1-1	NA	17	TGTGCCAGCAGCGTAGACTCGCGACAGGCTATTACCCTTGAAGCTTTCTTT	CASSVDSRQAITLEAFF
NA	TRBV27	TRBJ1-1	NA	15	TGTGCCAGCAGTTTAGCCCAGGGGCAGACCACTGAAGCTTTCTTT	CASSLAQGQTTEAFF
NA	TRBV7-9	TRBJ2-7	NA	12	TGTTCCAGCAGCTTGTTTATCTCCGAGCAGTACTTC	CSSSLFISEQYF
TRBD2	TRBV7-2	TRBJ2-6	NA	18	TGTGCCAGCACCGCGAGGGGAGGGGATCTCTCTGGGGCCAACGTCCTGACTTTC	CASTARGGDLSGANVLTF
NA	TRBV7-9	TRBJ2-1	few	13	TGTGCCAGCGAGGACAATCCCTACAATGAGCAGTTCTTC	CASEDNPYNEQFF
NA	TRBV4-1	TRBJ1-3	once	17	TGCGCCAGCAGCCAAGATCCCGGACAAAGCTCTGGAAACACCATATATTTT	CASSQDPGQSSGNTIYF
NA	TRBV9	TRBJ2-3	NA	15	TGTGCCAGCAGCTCAGGAGGGAGTAGCACAGATACGCAGTATTTT	CASSSGGSSTDTQYF
NA	TRBV18	TRBJ2-5	NA	13	TGTGCCAGCTCACGACCGGACAGTGAGACCCAGTACTTC	CASSRPDSETQYF
NA	TRBV5-8	TRBJ2-5	NA	13	TGTGCCAGCAGTTTTCTAGCGCAAGAGACCCAGTACTTC	CASSFLAQETQYF
NA	TRBV28	TRBJ2-7	NA	17	TGTGCCAGCAGTTTATCCTTGACTGGGGCCACACTCTACGAGCAGTACTTC	CASSLSLTGATLYEQYF
TRBD2	TRBV5-1	TRBJ2-3	NA	16	TGCGCCAGCAGCTTCGGTAGCGGGGAGAACACAGATACGCAGTATTTT	CASSFGSGENTDTQYF
TRBD1	TRBV6-6	TRBJ1-1	NA	13	TGTGCCAGCCGAAATACAGGGGACACTGAAGCTTTCTTT	CASRNTGDTEAFF
NA	TRBV10-2	TRBJ1-1	NA	15	TGCGCCAGCAGTGAGCCCCCGGACAGACACACTGAAGCTTTCTTT	CASSEPPDRHTEAFF
NA	TRBV28	TRBJ2-7	NA	11	TGTGCCAGCAGCAGTAGGAGCGAGCAGTACTTC	CASSSRSEQYF
TRBD1	TRBV10-3	TRBJ2-7	NA	14	TGTGCCATCAGTGATACCGGGACAGACTACGAGCAGTACTTC	CAISDTGTDYEQYF
TRBD1	TRBV10-1	TRBJ1-4	NA	13	TGCGCCAGCAATTCCGGGACAGGGGAGAAACTGTTTTTT	CASNSGTGEKLFF
NA	TRBV5-1	TRBJ2-2	NA	14	TGCGCCAGCAGCTTGGAGTCGGTCCCCGGGGAGCTGTTTTTT	CASSLESVPGELFF
NA	TRBV19	TRBJ2-7	once	14	TGTGCCAGTAAGGCGGAGGGTTACTCCTACGAGCAGTACTTC	CASKAEGYSYEQYF
NA	TRBV7-6	TRBJ2-3	NA	15	TGTGCCAGCAGCGTGGTTGCTACTAGCACAGATACGCAGTATTTT	CASSVVATSTDTQYF
NA	TRBV27	TRBJ2-3	NA	14	TGTGCCAGCCGGGATTCGGGGGGCACAGATACGCAGTATTTT	CASRDSGGTDTQYF
TRBD1	TRBV10-3	TRBJ1-1	few	16	TGTGCCATCAGTGATGGGAACAGGGGGCGGAACACTGAAGCTTTCTTT	CAISDGNRGRNTEAFF
NA	TRBV28	TRBJ1-6	NA	17	TGTGCCAGCATCACGACGGGGGGGGGTTCCTATAATTCACCCCTCCACTTT	CASITTGGGSYNSPLHF
NA	TRBV7-9	TRBJ1-3	NA	15	TGTGCCAGCAGCTTATGGGCCTCCTCTGGAAACACCATATATTTT	CASSLWASSGNTIYF
TRBD1	TRBV28	TRBJ2-2	NA	18	TGTGCCAGCAGCCCGGACAGGGGCGACAGTCGTCGCACCGGGGAGCTGTTTTTT	CASSPDRGDSRRTGELFF